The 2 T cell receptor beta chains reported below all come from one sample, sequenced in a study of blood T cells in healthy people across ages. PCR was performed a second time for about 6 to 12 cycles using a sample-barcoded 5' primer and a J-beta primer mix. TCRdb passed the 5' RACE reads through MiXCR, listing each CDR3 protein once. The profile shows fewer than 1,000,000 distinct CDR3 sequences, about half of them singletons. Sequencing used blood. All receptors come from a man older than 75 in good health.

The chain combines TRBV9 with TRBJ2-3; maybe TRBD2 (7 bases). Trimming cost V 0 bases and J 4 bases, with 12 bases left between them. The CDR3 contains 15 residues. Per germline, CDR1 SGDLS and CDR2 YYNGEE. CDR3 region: CASSVGGGMADTQYF. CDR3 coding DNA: TGTGCCAGCAGCGTAGGGGGGGGCATGGCAGATACGCAGTATTTT.

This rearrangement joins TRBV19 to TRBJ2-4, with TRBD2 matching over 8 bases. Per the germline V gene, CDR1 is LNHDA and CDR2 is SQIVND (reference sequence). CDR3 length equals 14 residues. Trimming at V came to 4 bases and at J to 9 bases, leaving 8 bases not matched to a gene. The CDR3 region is CASSTGGEASIQYF. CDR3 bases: TGTGCCAGTAGTACCGGGGGGGAGGCGAGCATTCAGTACTTC.